This T cell receptor (beta chain) is from a study of blood T cell repertoires in COVID-19. Repertoires were generated with immunoSEQ multiplex PCR, while TCRdb's copy carries only in-frame clones and drops some. The table records 170,000 or so clones, approximately 82% of them present only once. In assigning cohorts, the study relied on participant-reported clinical history. Only one count was recorded for this clone. Sequencing input: PBMCs or T cells enriched from blood (not recorded which). The clonotype originates from a woman aged 45-59 years who had recovered from COVID-19.

CDR3 DNA: TGTGCCAGCAGCGCGGGGGCCAGGACCGGGGAGCTGTTTTTT. Its translation: CASSAGARTGELFF. The chain combines TRBV3-1 (or the pseudogene TRBV3-2) with TRBJ2-2; D perhaps matches TRBD2 (7 bases). Trimming cost V 5 bases and J 5 bases, with 12 bases left between them. CDR1 is LGHDT, CDR2 YNNKEL, per germline (reference sequence). The CDR3 runs to 14 residues.